This T cell receptor beta chain was recorded in a study of blood T cell repertoires in COVID-19. Each recovered donor of Cohort 3 presented with two negative PCRs, clearance, or symptom resolution. Some clones are missing from TCRdb's copy, which holds only in-frame ones; the method was immunoSEQ multiplex PCR. The table includes fewer than 300,000 clones, approximately 85% detected once. The germline V gene encodes CDR1 SGHRS and CDR2 YFSETQ. The V segment lost 5 bases and the J segment 9 bases; nucleotides outside the gene matches: 12. This CDR3 comprises 14 residues. The sample comprised PBMCs or T cells enriched from blood (not recorded which). The receptor was isolated from a woman aged 30 to 39 who had recovered from COVID-19. The rearrangement uses TRBV5-1 and TRBJ1-1, with 8 bases that match TRBD1. The CDR3 loop is CASSLPQGADKAFF. As DNA, the CDR3 is TGCGCCAGCAGTTTGCCCCAGGGGGCAGACAAAGCTTTCTTT.